Detailed here is one T cell receptor beta chain. Its antigen is still unknown. This entry belongs to a study of cytomegalovirus exposure and HLA in healthy donors. Overall study: There were approximately 85 million unique TCRs (from HLA-typed donors) in an early data release. Genotyping showed roughly 81% of roughly 400 donors falling in the Caucasian-associated ancestry cluster. Broader study findings: The productive fraction for most TCR beta V segments was about 87% or about 30% in an earlier analysis.

The CDR3 spans 16 residues. V lost 2 bases and J lost 12; bases outside the gene matches: 14. The germline V gene encodes CDR1 MNHEY and CDR2 SMNVEV (reference sequence). The PCR was carried out with 60 Vbeta primers and 13 Jbeta primers. TCRdb keeps only in-frame clones here, not all; method: immunoSEQ multiplex PCR. This table has some 150,000 clones, almost 85% appearing once. This receptor was identified in a man aged 30-40 years in good health and CMV-seropositive. The specimen was PBMCs. The V gene is TRBV27, the J gene TRBJ2-1; TRBD1 matches 9 bases. The CDR3 nucleotides read TGTGCCAGCAGTTTACTTGGGACAGGGCGGGCTGGAAGGCAGTTCTTC. This sequence encodes CASSLLGTGRAGRQFF.